These 13 T cell receptor beta chains came from one sample sequenced in a study of cytomegalovirus exposure and HLA in healthy donors. The data were produced by immunoSEQ multiplex PCR, yet TCRdb's version contains in-frame clones alone and is incomplete. In the table there are about 190,000 clones, about four fifths of which are singletons. The sequenced material came from PBMCs. Receptors originate from a woman aged 18-29 years in good health and CMV-seropositive.

This chain joins TRBV11-2 and TRBJ1-3, with 8 nucleotides matching TRBD1. This CDR3 is 16 amino acids long. V lost 3 bases and J lost 4; bases outside the gene matches: 8. Germline V gives CDR1 SGHAT, CDR2 FQNNGV. CDR3 sequence reads: CASSFRVGTGGNTIYF. In nucleotides, the CDR3 is TGTGCCAGCAGCTTTAGAGTGGGGACAGGCGGAAACACCATATATTTT.

This clone was picked up a small number of times. This rearrangement joins TRBV2 to TRBJ1-5; no reliable D call. The CDR3 sequence is 15 residues long. The V gene lost 6 bases and the J gene lost 2 bases, with 14 bases spanning the gap. Germline V gene data show CDR1 as SNHLY and CDR2 as FYNNEI. The CDR3 DNA is TGTGCCAGCAGAGAGAGGTCCTATGGCAATCAGCCCCAGCATTTT. Protein product: CASRERSYGNQPQHF.

Written as DNA, the CDR3 is TGCGCCAGCAGCTTAAGCGGGGCACAAGAGACCCAGTACTTC. Translating it yields CASSLSGAQETQYF. The chain links TRBV5-1 to TRBJ2-5; the match to TRBD2 covers 7 bases. The trim removed 2 bases at V and 2 bases at J, leaving 3 bases unmatched. The germline CDR1 and CDR2 sequences are SGHRS and YFSETQ. The CDR3 totals 14 residues.

The rearrangement links TRBV7-9 to TRBJ1-2; D remains ambiguous. The ends were cut back, 1 base at V and 4 bases at J, with 16 bases in the middle. This CDR3 spans 16 amino acids. Germline lookup yields CDR1 SEHNR and CDR2 FQNEAQ (reference sequence). CDR3 in amino acids: CASSLDILGRPYGYTF. CDR3 sequence (DNA): TGTGCCAGCAGCTTAGATATACTGGGCAGACCCTATGGCTACACCTTC.

The chain couples TRBV6-6 to TRBJ2-5; D gene ambiguous. The CDR3 spans 12 residues. Trimming shortened V by 8 bases and J by 2 bases, and 9 bases separated the two germline ends. Germline V lookup: CDR1 MNHNY, CDR2 SVGAGI (reference sequence). The CDR3 nucleotides are TGTGCCAGCTCCGCGCTGCAAGAGACCCAGTACTTC. The encoded protein is CASSALQETQYF.

This CDR3 reads CASSLEGRVVNEQFF. Written as DNA, the CDR3 is TGTGCCAGCAGCTTGGAGGGGAGGGTCGTGAATGAGCAGTTCTTC. The chain carries TRBV7-2 and TRBJ2-1; 7 bases fit TRBD2. Germline CDR1 reads SGHTA; CDR2 reads FQGNSA. CDR3 length equals 15 residues. V shed 3 bases, J shed 7 bases, and the junction held 9 bases outside the gene matches.

The V and J genes are TRBV4-1 and TRBJ2-3; 8 nucleotides agree with TRBD2. V shed 0 bases and J 8 bases; nucleotides not matched to a gene: 4. The CDR3 runs to 14 residues. Germline values: CDR1 MGHRA, CDR2 YSYEKL. The CDR3 loop reads CASSQEPRGGTQYF. CDR3 sequence (DNA): TGCGCCAGCAGCCAAGAGCCACGGGGGGGTACGCAGTATTTT.

This rearrangement joins TRBV7-9 to TRBJ2-5; 10 nucleotides match TRBD2. The V segment lost 5 bases and the J segment 1 base; nucleotides outside the gene matches: 7. The CDR3 has 16 residues. CDR1 is SEHNR and CDR2 is FQNEAQ in the germline V gene (reference sequence). CDR3 nucleotide sequence: TGTGCCAGCAGCCCTAAGCGGGGGGGCTTCCAAGAGACCCAGTACTTC. Protein product: CASSPKRGGFQETQYF.

J is TRBJ2-1 and V is TRBV4-3; 9 nucleotides agree with TRBD2. The germline V gene has CDR1 LGHNA and CDR2 YSLEER. This CDR3 has 15 amino acids. V shed 1 base and J 4 bases; nucleotides not matched to a gene: 2. This chain's CDR3 is CASSQGLAGYNEQFF. The CDR3, as DNA: TGCGCCAGCAGCCAAGGTCTAGCGGGGTACAATGAGCAGTTCTTC.

This clone was counted a single time. The gene calls are TRBV5-4 and TRBJ1-6; D is perhaps TRBD1 (6 bases). The germline gives CDR1 SGHNT, CDR2 YYREEE (reference sequence). The CDR3 is made up of 14 amino acids. The germline V and J ends were trimmed by 2 bases and 7 bases, with 10 bases remaining between them. DNA for the CDR3: TGTGCCAGCAGCTTACAGGGAAGAAATTCACCCCTCCACTTT. It is translated as CASSLQGRNSPLHF. Full variable domain (outside the CDR3, taken from reference TRBV5-4 and TRBJ1-6): ETGVTQSPTHLIKTRGQQVTLRCSSQSGHNTVSWYQQALGQGPQFIFQYYREEENGRGNFPPRFSGLQFPNYSSELNVNALELDDSALYLCASSLQGRNSPLHFGNGTRLTVT.

To note about this clone: Other DNA sequences of this sample code for an identical CDR3. V gene TRBV4-3 combines with J gene TRBJ1-5, with D unclear. Trimming removed 0 bases at V and 6 bases at J, with 6 bases between. CDR1 and CDR2 (germline): LGHNA, YSLEER. CDR3 length: 13 residues. As DNA, the CDR3 is TGCGCCAGCAGCCAAGATCGAGGTCAGCCCCAGCATTTT. Amino acids: CASSQDRGQPQHF.

This chain connects TRBV5-1 to TRBJ2-6; a weak D match, TRBD1 (5 bases). The germline V and J ends were trimmed by 0 bases and 2 bases, with 6 bases remaining between them. The CDR3 spans 15 residues. Germline values: CDR1 SGHRS, CDR2 YFSETQ. The DNA of the CDR3 is TGCGCCAGCAGCTTGGAAGGGGCTGGGGCCAACGTCCTGACTTTC. This sequence encodes CASSLEGAGANVLTF.

The rearrangement joins TRBV7-9 to TRBJ1-1; D not resolved. The CDR3 extends over 14 amino acids. From germline, CDR1 is SEHNR and CDR2 FQNEAQ (reference sequence). Trimming took off 3 bases at V and 4 bases at J, with 12 bases between the two ends. The CDR3 here is CASSFDTTSTEAFF. The CDR3 DNA reads TGTGCCAGCAGCTTTGACACAACTAGCACTGAAGCTTTCTTT.